This T cell receptor beta chain was found in a study of blood T cell repertoires in COVID-19. The V end lost 4 bases, the J end lost 9 bases, and 15 bases lay between the germline ends. Germline V gene sequence: CDR1 KGHSH, CDR2 LQKENI. The CDR3 runs 14 residues. In the original processing: Researchers report that nucleated cell counts were estimated from reference gene primer amplification. Assay used: immunoSEQ multiplex PCR; TCRdb lists only in-frame clones, some missing. V and J calls plus clone size are reproduced from that table; the DNA served to infer D and trimming. The table records around 140,000 clones, around 80% of them present only once.

V usage is TRBV18 and J usage is TRBJ2-2; possible D gene TRBD1, 6 bases. This TCR was sampled from a man aged 60-69 years with active or convalescent COVID-19. Sequencing was performed on peripheral blood. CDR3 sequence: CASSLGQNTRELFF. CDR3 DNA: TGTGCCAGCTCACTGGGACAAAACACGAGGGAGCTGTTTTTT.